These T cell receptor beta chains were read from a single sample in a study of CD8 T cells in Susac syndrome. In TCRdb, the immunoSEQ multiplex PCR reads were re-called with MiXCR into one record per CDR3 protein. The table includes 150,000 to 160,000 distinct CDR3 sequences, 85% to 95% detected once. The sample comprised CD4+ T cells from PBMCs. These receptors all stem from a human donor with Susac syndrome. The CDR3 runs from the conserved cysteine through the conserved F or W. The D gene is left open where the match is weak.

v_call: TRBV6-6
j_call: TRBJ1-5
d_call: TRBD1
cdr3_aa: CASSPWEGAQPQHF

v_call: TRBV6-6
j_call: TRBJ1-2
d_call: TRBD1
cdr3_aa: CASSYDRGQVFGGYTF

v_call: TRBV6-5
j_call: TRBJ1-2
d_call: .
cdr3_aa: CASSSPRQGGYGYTF

v_call: TRBV18
j_call: TRBJ1-5
d_call: .
cdr3_aa: CASSAQGQNHQPQHF

v_call: TRBV12-3/TRBV12-4
j_call: TRBJ2-1
d_call: .
cdr3_aa: CASTSGSSYNEQFF

v_call: TRBV5-1
j_call: TRBJ2-7
d_call: .
cdr3_aa: CASSSPGRSYEQYF

v_call: TRBV5-6
j_call: TRBJ2-7
d_call: TRBD2
cdr3_aa: CASSTRGGAGEQYF

v_call: TRBV20-1
j_call: TRBJ1-1
d_call: TRBD1
cdr3_aa: CSAPPGQGGSTEAFF

v_call: TRBV20-1
j_call: TRBJ1-1
d_call: .
cdr3_aa: CSVLAANTEAFF

v_call: TRBV29-1
j_call: TRBJ2-7
d_call: .
cdr3_aa: CSVEASGYEQYF

v_call: TRBV15
j_call: TRBJ1-4
d_call: .
cdr3_aa: CATGGPTNEKLFF

v_call: TRBV9
j_call: TRBJ1-5
d_call: TRBD1
cdr3_aa: CASRGGTGPNQPQHF